Shown below are 29 T cell receptor beta chains from a single sample sequenced in a study of cytomegalovirus exposure and HLA in healthy donors. The data were produced by immunoSEQ multiplex PCR, yet TCRdb's version contains in-frame clones alone and is incomplete. The top ten hold under 0.9% of the sample, which has 150,000 to 200,000 clones, 95% to 96% seen once. Sequencing used PBMCs. The receptors here all came from a woman between 18 and 29 years old in good health and CMV-seronegative.

The J gene is TRBJ1-1, the V gene TRBV2; TRBD1 matches at 7 bases. V lost 6 bases and J lost 6; bases outside the gene matches: 4. CDR1 is SNHLY, CDR2 FYNNEI, per germline. The CDR3 is 12 amino acids. CDR3 sequence: CASRDRVPEAFF. The CDR3 DNA reads TGTGCCAGCAGAGACAGGGTCCCTGAAGCTTTCTTT.

The chain uses TRBV27 and TRBJ2-7, with D maybe TRBD1 (5 bases). The CDR3 contains 15 residues. V was trimmed by 2 bases and J by 2 bases, leaving 13 bases between them. CDR1 MNHEY and CDR2 SMNVEV come from the germline V gene (reference sequence). This chain's CDR3 is CASSLGDSPPYEQYF. The CDR3 DNA reads TGTGCCAGCAGTTTAGGCGACAGCCCACCCTACGAGCAGTACTTC.

In regard to this clone: This sample includes further DNA sequences coding for the same CDR3. DNA for the CDR3: TGTGCCAGTAGTATAACTGGGGGCGGCTATGGCTACACCTTC. It yields the protein CASSITGGGYGYTF. The chain carries TRBV19 and TRBJ1-2, with D possibly matching TRBD1 (6 bases). The V gene's germline CDR1 is LNHDA and CDR2 SQIVND (reference sequence). Trimming pared 2 bases from V and 4 bases from J, leaving 11 bases between. The CDR3 length is 14 residues. Filled out from reference TRBV19 and TRBJ1-2, the complete variable domain reads DGGITQSPKYLFRKEGQNVTLSCEQNLNHDAMYWYRQDPGQGLRLIYYSQIVNDFQKGDIAEGYSVSREKKESFPLTVTSAQKNPTAFYLCASSITGGGYGYTFGSGTRLTVV.

The chain is built from TRBV7-9 and TRBJ2-5, with 7 bases identical to TRBD2. Germline CDR1 is SEHNR and CDR2 is FQNEAQ (reference sequence). The CDR3 runs 15 residues. The ends lost 0 bases at V and 2 bases at J; junction bases unmatched: 3. The CDR3 reads CASSLAASGQETQYF. CDR3 coding DNA: TGTGCCAGCAGCTTAGCGGCTAGCGGACAAGAGACCCAGTACTTC.

The J gene is TRBJ2-7, the V gene TRBV11-2; 9 bases are a match to TRBD1. The CDR3 loop spans 16 amino acids. With 0 bases clipped from V and 2 bases from J, the junction kept 5 bases outside the gene matches. Germline V gene data show CDR1 as SGHAT and CDR2 as FQNNGV. CDR3 sequence (DNA): TGTGCCAGCAGCTTAGACCGGGACAGGGTGACCTACGAGCAGTACTTC. It translates to CASSLDRDRVTYEQYF.

The V gene is TRBV6-1, the J gene TRBJ1-2, with 12 bases lining up with TRBD1. The CDR3 has 16 residues. The V and J ends lost 4 bases and 4 bases, in that order; junction bases with no gene match: 7. CDR1 MNHNS and CDR2 SASEGT come from the germline V gene. The CDR3 is CASSAGQGAQGYGYTF. CDR3 bases: TGTGCCAGCAGTGCGGGACAGGGGGCGCAAGGCTATGGCTACACCTTC.

V usage is TRBV12-5 and J usage is TRBJ1-1; unclear D gene. Germline values: CDR1 LGHNT, CDR2 FRNRAP. The CDR3 runs 15 residues. Trimming stripped 0 bases from V and 5 bases from J, with 13 bases between. CDR3 DNA sequence: TGTGCTAGTGGTTTGGTGGGCGGCGGGAAGACTGAAGCTTTCTTT. Translating gives CASGLVGGGKTEAFF.

The gene calls are TRBV19 and TRBJ2-7, with D maybe TRBD2 (6 bases). The CDR3 spans 16 residues. V was shortened by 1 base and J by 9 bases, with 22 bases between the two germline ends. Per the germline V gene, CDR1 is LNHDA and CDR2 is SQIVND (reference sequence). The CDR3: CASSIGDGTYPRGQYF. The CDR3 DNA follows: TGTGCCAGTAGTATAGGAGACGGGACCTACCCGCGGGGGCAGTACTTC.

This sequence joins TRBV18 and TRBJ1-1; D is unresolved. V lost 0 bases, J lost 3 bases, and 14 bases lay in between. Germline V CDR1 and CDR2: KGHSH, LQKENI. This CDR3 comprises 16 residues. CDR3 in DNA: TGTGCCAGCTCACCACCGGTGCGCGGAGCCCACACTGAAGCTTTCTTT. Protein sequence: CASSPPVRGAHTEAFF.

V gene TRBV5-4 combines with J gene TRBJ2-1; TRBD1 matches 8 bases. Germline V CDR1 and CDR2: SGHNT, YYREEE (reference sequence). With V trimmed by 4 bases and J by 7 bases, 1 base remained unmatched. The CDR3 contains 12 residues. The CDR3 nucleotides are TGTGCCAGCAGCCAGGGGGCAAATGAGCAGTTCTTC. Its translation: CASSQGANEQFF.

The CDR3 region is CASSLNGGENTGELFF. In DNA, the CDR3 is TGTGCCAGCAGCCTAAACGGGGGGGAAAACACCGGGGAGCTGTTTTTT. V gene TRBV5-4 combines with J gene TRBJ2-2, with 8 bases that match TRBD2. The V gene end was trimmed by 4 bases and the J gene end by 2 bases; junction bases not matched to a gene: 7. The CDR3 is made up of 16 amino acids. Germline CDR1 is SGHNT and CDR2 is YYREEE (reference sequence).

The chain links TRBV6-5 to TRBJ2-3; 10 bases line up with TRBD2. V lost 4 bases, J lost 3 bases, and 4 bases stayed unmatched. Germline-derived CDR1 and CDR2 are MNHEY and SVGAGI. The CDR3 covers 15 residues. The CDR3 protein is CASSSLLAGTDTQYF. Written as DNA, the CDR3 is TGTGCCAGCAGTTCCCTACTAGCGGGGACAGATACGCAGTATTTT.

The chain carries TRBV6-1 and TRBJ1-2, with 10 bases fitting TRBD1. Losses at the gene ends were 1 base for V and 5 bases for J; bases not matched to a gene: 13. This CDR3 has 18 residues. Germline V CDR1 and CDR2: MNHNS, SASEGT. CDR3 nucleotides: TGTGCCAGCAGTGAAGTAGGGGGACAGGGGCCCCGAGGTTATGGCTACACCTTC. This sequence encodes CASSEVGGQGPRGYGYTF.

V gene TRBV11-3 combines with J gene TRBJ2-3, with TRBD2 matching 9 bases. Germline CDR1 reads SGHNT; CDR2 reads YENEEA. The junction had 9 bases not matched to a gene; V was cut back by 1 base and J by 4 bases. This CDR3 has 17 residues. The CDR3 reads CASSLGVAGGLADTQYF. The CDR3 nucleotides read TGTGCCAGCAGCTTAGGAGTGGCGGGGGGGTTGGCAGATACGCAGTATTTT.

This chain joins TRBV18 and TRBJ1-1, with TRBD1 as a possible D gene (6 bases). CDR1 KGHSH and CDR2 LQKENI come from the germline V gene. V was pared by 1 base and J by 5 bases, with 14 bases between. There are 15 residues in the CDR3. The CDR3 here is CASSPLGGGGTEAFF. The CDR3 region has the DNA TGTGCCAGCTCACCACTAGGAGGGGGAGGGACTGAAGCTTTCTTT.

V usage is TRBV4-1 and J usage is TRBJ1-3; D call uncertain. Trimming stripped 0 bases from V and 0 bases from J, with 15 bases between. The CDR3 is made up of 18 amino acids. Germline loops: CDR1 MGHRA, CDR2 YSYEKL. CDR3 region: CASSQDAGSPSSGNTIYF. The DNA of the CDR3 is TGCGCCAGCAGCCAAGATGCTGGCTCCCCCAGCTCTGGAAACACCATATATTTT.

V is TRBV5-1 and J is TRBJ1-2, with 10 nucleotides matching TRBD1. V trimming: 4 bases; J trimming: 8 bases; junction bases outside the gene matches: 5. Germline V gene sequence: CDR1 SGHRS, CDR2 YFSETQ. The CDR3 is 13 amino acids. The chain's CDR3 is CASSTGTGDGYTF. CDR3 bases: TGCGCCAGCAGCACCGGGACAGGGGACGGCTACACCTTC.

The rearrangement joins TRBV7-9 to TRBJ2-3, with TRBD1 matching over 7 bases. There are 15 residues in the CDR3. V lost 2 bases and J lost 0; bases outside the gene matches: 2. Germline V gives CDR1 SEHNR, CDR2 FQNEAQ (reference sequence). The CDR3 DNA sequence: TGTGCCAGCAGCTTAACGACAGGGAGCACAGATACGCAGTATTTT. Protein sequence: CASSLTTGSTDTQYF.

The chain recombines TRBV28 with TRBJ1-4, with TRBD1 matching 10 bases. CDR1 MDHEN and CDR2 SYDVKM come from the germline V gene. V shed 8 bases, J shed 7 bases, and the junction held 10 bases outside the gene matches. This CDR3 spans 15 amino acids. The CDR3 region has the DNA TGTGCCAGCCGAGACCTTGACAGGGGGCGTGAAAAACTGTTTTTT. Amino acid sequence: CASRDLDRGREKLFF.

V and J are TRBV9 and TRBJ2-5; 9 bases are a match to TRBD1. CDR3 length: 15 amino acids. V lost 3 bases, J lost 1 base, and 4 bases stayed unmatched. In germline, CDR1 is SGDLS, CDR2 YYNGEE. The CDR3 sequence is CASSEGQGVQETQYF. As DNA, the CDR3 is TGTGCCAGCAGCGAGGGACAGGGCGTCCAAGAGACCCAGTACTTC.

This sequence joins TRBV4-1 and TRBJ2-2; D not resolved. Trimming stripped 2 bases from V and 0 bases from J, with 7 bases between. This CDR3 is built from 15 residues. In germline, CDR1 is MGHRA, CDR2 YSYEKL. CDR3 sequence reads: CASSQSPANTGELFF. As DNA, the CDR3 is TGCGCCAGCAGCCAATCCCCAGCGAACACCGGGGAGCTGTTTTTT.

The V call is TRBV7-9, the J call TRBJ1-1; no reliable D call. This CDR3 contains 14 residues. V shed 1 base and J shed 5 bases, with 11 bases lying between them. Looked up from germline, CDR1 is SEHNR and CDR2 is FQNEAQ (reference sequence). The CDR3 is CASSLEAGKTEAFF. The CDR3 DNA reads TGTGCCAGCAGCTTAGAAGCCGGGAAAACTGAAGCTTTCTTT.

The chain carries TRBV4-1 and TRBJ2-2; the D is unclear. V shed 4 bases and J shed 7 bases, with 13 bases lying between them. The CDR3 sequence is 14 residues long. The germline gives CDR1 MGHRA, CDR2 YSYEKL. The CDR3 region is CASSPLLRGGELFF. For the CDR3, the DNA is TGCGCCAGCAGCCCTCTTCTGCGTGGCGGGGAGCTGTTTTTT.

The rearrangement uses TRBV15 and TRBJ2-7; 10 bases are a match to TRBD1. V was clipped by 3 bases and J by 3 bases; unmatched bases: 5. Germline V lookup: CDR1 LNHNV, CDR2 YYDKDF (reference sequence). The CDR3 is made up of 15 amino acids. CDR3 loop: CATSRGGTGDYEQYF. CDR3 coding DNA: TGTGCCACCAGCAGGGGCGGGACAGGGGACTACGAGCAGTACTTC.

Only one count was recorded for this clone. The V and J genes are TRBV7-3 and TRBJ2-2, with D possibly matching TRBD2 (6 bases). Germline CDR1 is SGHTA and CDR2 is FQGTGA. This CDR3 is built from 16 residues. Trimming took 2 bases from V and 3 from J, leaving 13 bases between them. The CDR3 loop is CASSLRRARDTGELFF. In DNA form, the CDR3 reads TGTGCCAGCAGCTTACGGAGGGCTCGGGACACCGGGGAGCTGTTTTTT.

This chain links TRBV29-1 with TRBJ1-5; 7 nucleotides align to TRBD1. V lost 0 bases to trimming and J lost 1 base; unmatched junction nucleotides: 9. The CDR3 has 17 residues. Germline assignment: CDR1 SQVTM and CDR2 ANQGSEA. CDR3 amino acids: CSVEDQPRGQSNQPQHF. The CDR3 nucleotides read TGCAGCGTTGAAGACCAGCCAAGGGGGCAAAGCAATCAGCCCCAGCATTTT.

This chain joins TRBV9 and TRBJ2-1; 11 nucleotides match TRBD2. With 4 bases clipped from V and 3 bases from J, the junction kept 3 bases outside the gene matches. The CDR3 contains 15 residues. Germline V gene sequence: CDR1 SGDLS, CDR2 YYNGEE. CDR3 nucleotide sequence: TGTGCCAGCAGCTCCGGGACTAGCGGCTACAATGAGCAGTTCTTC. This encodes CASSSGTSGYNEQFF.

This clone appeared a single time. V usage is TRBV7-9 and J usage is TRBJ2-1, with D possibly being TRBD1 (7 bases). V lost 2 bases and J 5 bases, leaving 16 bases between the germline ends. The CDR3 has 16 residues. Germline CDR1 reads SEHNR; CDR2 reads FQNEAQ (reference sequence). The CDR3 reads CASSLSQGGINNEQFF. In DNA form, the CDR3 reads TGTGCCAGCAGCTTATCTCAGGGGGGCATAAACAATGAGCAGTTCTTC.

The gene calls are TRBV19 and TRBJ1-2; no reliable D call. Germline CDR1 reads LNHDA; CDR2 reads SQIVND (reference sequence). CDR3 length: 13 amino acids. Trimming pared 5 bases from V and 5 bases from J, leaving 12 bases between. Written as DNA, the CDR3 is TGTGCCAGTAGTGTCGAACGCGGATATGGCTACACCTTC. It is translated as CASSVERGYGYTF.